The 27 T cell receptor beta chains below come from one sample, sequenced in a study of blood T cell repertoires in COVID-19. Profiled with immunoSEQ multiplex PCR; TCRdb holds only in-frame clones, not every one. This sample has 130,000 to 150,000 clones, with more than 75% found just once. Sequencing was carried out using peripheral blood. Source of these receptors: a woman between 50 and 59 years old with acute or convalescent COVID-19.

The V call is TRBV6-2 or TRBV6-3, the J call TRBJ1-1; D is uncertain. There are 12 residues in the CDR3. CDR1 and CDR2 from the germline V gene are MNHEY and SVGEGT. V dropped 4 bases and J dropped 4 bases, with 7 bases sitting between them. In DNA form, the CDR3 reads TGTGCCAGCAGTTTAAGCGTCACTGAAGCTTTCTTT. Translating it yields CASSLSVTEAFF.

The CDR3 nucleotides read TGTGCCAGCAGCGTAGCTAGCGGGGGGGTAGGAGAGACCCAGTACTTC. It is translated as CASSVASGGVGETQYF. This sequence joins TRBV9 and TRBJ2-5; 12 nucleotides agree with TRBD2. Trimming took 0 bases from V and 4 from J; bases not matched to a gene: 4. The CDR3 totals 16 residues. CDR1 is SGDLS and CDR2 is YYNGEE in the germline V gene.

Concerning this clone: This same CDR3 is encoded by further DNA sequences in the sample. V gene TRBV10-3 combines with J gene TRBJ1-1, with 8 bases matching TRBD1. This CDR3 is built from 12 residues. Germline V lookup: CDR1 ENHRY, CDR2 SYGVKD. V trimming: 10 bases; J trimming: 3 bases; junction bases outside the gene matches: 4. The CDR3 DNA reads TGTGCCACCGCGACAGGGGACACTGAAGCTTTCTTT. Its translation: CATATGDTEAFF.

This clone has just a few counts. The rearrangement links TRBV4-1 to TRBJ1-4, with 10 bases identical to TRBD1. The CDR3 length is 16 residues. V lost 5 bases to trimming and J lost 7 bases; unmatched junction nucleotides: 10. The germline gives CDR1 MGHRA, CDR2 YSYEKL. The CDR3 nucleotides read TGCGCCAGCAGCAAAGGACAGGGGGGAATGAGTGAAAAACTGTTTTTT. The encoded protein is CASSKGQGGMSEKLFF.

V is TRBV4-2 and J is TRBJ2-3; D not certain. The CDR3 spans 15 residues. Germline assignment: CDR1 LGHNA and CDR2 YNFKEQ. V dropped 0 bases and J dropped 2 bases, with 9 bases sitting between them. CDR3: CASSQDGQYTDTQYF. Here the CDR3 DNA reads TGTGCCAGCAGCCAAGATGGGCAGTACACAGATACGCAGTATTTT.

In nucleotides, the CDR3 is TGTGCCAGCAGTGAACTGGGGCGCTATGGCTACACCTTC. Amino acids: CASSELGRYGYTF. This chain joins TRBV6-1 and TRBJ1-2; D perhaps matches TRBD1 (5 bases). This CDR3 is built from 13 residues. Germline lookup yields CDR1 MNHNS and CDR2 SASEGT. V lost 2 bases to trimming and J lost 4 bases, with 8 bases between them.

The chain has TRBV28 and TRBJ2-7; possibly TRBD1 for D (7 bases). The CDR3 sequence is 15 residues long. V lost 2 bases, J lost 2 bases, and 13 bases lay in between. Germline V lookup: CDR1 MDHEN, CDR2 SYDVKM. The CDR3 DNA sequence: TGTGCCAGCAGTTTAGGGGGGACAGAAGCCTACGAGCAGTACTTC. Its protein product is CASSLGGTEAYEQYF.

The chain couples TRBV7-2 to TRBJ2-1, with D unresolved. Germline V CDR1 and CDR2: SGHTA, FQGNSA. This CDR3 is 14 amino acids long. Trimming took off 1 base at V and 9 bases at J, with 13 bases between the two ends. The chain's CDR3 is CASSLGLSMGEQFF. Written as DNA, the CDR3 is TGTGCCAGCAGCTTAGGTCTTAGCATGGGTGAGCAGTTCTTC.

The V call is TRBV12-3 or TRBV12-4, the J call TRBJ2-7; 9 bases are a match to TRBD1. The CDR3 contains 13 residues. The V gene end was trimmed by 7 bases and the J gene end by 3 bases; junction bases not matched to a gene: 4. The CDR3 bases are TGTGCCAGCAAGGGACAGGGACTCTACGAGCAGTACTTC. It specifies CASKGQGLYEQYF.

V gene TRBV2 combines with J gene TRBJ1-6; TRBD1 might be the D (6 bases). Germline values: CDR1 SNHLY, CDR2 FYNNEI. CDR3 length: 14 residues. Trimming pared 6 bases from V and 6 bases from J, leaving 12 bases between. The CDR3 DNA reads as TGTGCCAGCAGCCAGGGACACGCTAATTCACCCCTCCACTTT. Translated: CASSQGHANSPLHF.

The V gene is TRBV5-6, the J gene TRBJ2-3; 10 bases align to TRBD1. Germline values: CDR1 SGHDT, CDR2 YYEEEE. There are 15 residues in the CDR3. V shed 4 bases, J shed 5 bases, and the junction held 7 bases outside the gene matches. The CDR3 region has the DNA TGTGCCAGCAGCACCGGGACAGGGGCTGGAGATACGCAGTATTTT. It is translated as CASSTGTGAGDTQYF. The full variable domain, rest sourced from reference TRBV5-6 and TRBJ2-3, is DAGVTQSPTHLIKTRGQQVTLRCSPKSGHDTVSWYQQALGQGPQFIFQYYEEEERQRGNFPDRFSGHQFPNYSSELNVNALLLGDSALYLCASSTGTGAGDTQYFGPGTRLTVL.

This sequence joins TRBV28 and TRBJ1-2; D ambiguous. The CDR3 contains 12 residues. Germline V gene sequence: CDR1 MDHEN, CDR2 SYDVKM. The ends were cut back, 5 bases at V and 7 bases at J, with 11 bases in the middle. CDR3 bases: TGTGCCAGCAGTCTTTCCCGGTCTGGCTACACCTTC. Translation: CASSLSRSGYTF.

V is TRBV28 and J is TRBJ1-5, with D perhaps TRBD1 (6 bases). V lost 5 bases, J lost 5 bases, and 13 bases lay in between. CDR3 length equals 14 residues. The germline gives CDR1 MDHEN, CDR2 SYDVKM. CDR3 amino acids: CASSPTGAYQPQHF. CDR3 nucleotide sequence: TGTGCCAGCAGTCCGACAGGAGCCTATCAGCCCCAGCATTTT.

The chain carries TRBV10-3 and TRBJ2-6, with D perhaps matching TRBD1 (6 bases). The CDR3 loop spans 15 amino acids. Germline loops: CDR1 ENHRY, CDR2 SYGVKD. V was pared by 7 bases and J by 2 bases, with 12 bases between. The CDR3 is CAITTGPAGANVLTF. DNA of the CDR3: TGTGCCATCACAACAGGGCCAGCTGGGGCCAACGTCCTGACTTTC.

The rearrangement links TRBV3-1 (or the pseudogene TRBV3-2) to TRBJ1-2; D is unclear. This CDR3 has 17 residues. Germline CDR1 is LGHDT and CDR2 is YNNKEL (reference sequence). V was cut by 0 bases and J by 4 bases, with 18 bases left in between. CDR3 nucleotides: TGTGCCAGCAGCCAAGAGTGGGGAGCGGACCCTCCCTATGGCTACACCTTC. Protein sequence: CASSQEWGADPPYGYTF.

This clone was seen only once. The gene calls are TRBV7-3 and TRBJ2-3, with D unresolved. The length of the CDR3 is 16 residues. Trimming removed 5 bases at V and 2 bases at J, with 17 bases between. From germline, CDR1 is SGHTA and CDR2 FQGTGA. CDR3 bases: TGTGCCAGCAGCCCACCCCTCTCGAGCCCCACAGATACGCAGTATTTT. Its translation: CASSPPLSSPTDTQYF.

The J gene is TRBJ2-7, the V gene TRBV11-2, with 11 bases identical to TRBD1. The ends lost 1 base at V and 4 bases at J; junction bases unmatched: 6. Per the germline V gene, CDR1 is SGHAT and CDR2 is FQNNGV. The CDR3 runs to 16 residues. CDR3 nucleotides: TGTGCCAGCAGCTTAGTTATGGGACAGGGGGTTTACGAGCAGTACTTC. Encoded protein: CASSLVMGQGVYEQYF.

The V and J genes are TRBV28 and TRBJ1-2; D uncertain. With 5 bases removed from V and 3 bases from J, the gap between germline ends came to 13 bases. The CDR3 extends over 14 amino acids. Germline values: CDR1 MDHEN, CDR2 SYDVKM. The CDR3 DNA is TGTGCCAGCAGTGAAAGTTACTCGTACTATGGCTACACCTTC. Translation gives CASSESYSYYGYTF.

The chain uses TRBV18 and TRBJ1-4; no firm D call. The germline V and J ends were trimmed by 2 bases and 0 bases, with 7 bases remaining between them. The CDR3 covers 15 residues. CDR1 and CDR2 from the germline V gene are KGHSH and LQKENI. The CDR3: CASSPGRATNEKLFF. Here the CDR3 DNA reads TGTGCCAGCTCACCAGGGCGTGCAACTAATGAAAAACTGTTTTTT. Complete variable domain (other parts from reference TRBV18 and TRBJ1-4): NAGVMQNPRHLVRRRGQEARLRCSPMKGHSHVYWYRQLPEEGLKFMVYLQKENIIDESGMPKERFSAEFPKEGPSILRIQQVVRGDSAAYFCASSPGRATNEKLFFGSGTQLSVL.

On this clone: Germline and junction disagree at one end, which may indicate a read error. The chain has TRBV28 and TRBJ2-5, with D perhaps matching TRBD2 (5 bases). The CDR3 length is 14 residues. Germline CDR1 and CDR2: MDHEN and SYDVKM. CDR3 DNA sequence: TGTGCCAGCACTTTAACGGGGTTGCGGGAGACCCAGTACTTC. Protein product: CASTLTGLRETQYF.

The J gene is TRBJ2-3, the V gene TRBV10-3, with D unclear. V gave up 3 bases and J gave up 3 bases, with 13 bases separating them. The germline gives CDR1 ENHRY, CDR2 SYGVKD. The CDR3 is 15 residues long. For the CDR3, the DNA is TGTGCCATCAGTGAAGATTACGCACGGACAGATACGCAGTATTTT. Encoded protein: CAISEDYARTDTQYF.

The rearrangement joins TRBV28 to TRBJ2-3; possible D gene TRBD2, 6 bases. V dropped 6 bases and J dropped 0 bases, with 10 bases sitting between them. Germline loops: CDR1 MDHEN, CDR2 SYDVKM. This CDR3 comprises 14 residues. The CDR3 bases are TGTGCCAGCAGCCGTGGGGGGAGCACAGATACGCAGTATTTT. Protein sequence: CASSRGGSTDTQYF.

V usage is TRBV7-2 and J usage is TRBJ1-1; D possibly corresponds to TRBD1 (5 bases). Trimming removed 10 bases from V and 2 bases from J, with 17 bases in between. CDR1 and CDR2 (germline): SGHTA, FQGNSA. The CDR3 runs 14 residues. The CDR3 DNA follows: TGTGCCACCCTCCCACGGGGGGATAACACTGAAGCTTTCTTT. This gives the protein CATLPRGDNTEAFF.

This clone was counted a few times. This chain connects TRBV7-3 to TRBJ1-2; a weak D match, TRBD1 (6 bases). CDR3 length: 13 amino acids. V shed 4 bases and J shed 3 bases, with 9 bases lying between them. Per the germline V gene, CDR1 is SGHTA and CDR2 is FQGTGA. The CDR3 is CASSSGQYYGYTF. CDR3 bases: TGTGCCAGCAGCTCAGGACAGTACTATGGCTACACCTTC.

The chain joins TRBV7-8 to TRBJ1-1; 7 positions agree with TRBD1. The CDR3 covers 13 residues. J lost 8 bases, V lost 5 bases, and 8 bases had no gene match. The germline V gene has CDR1 SGHVS and CDR2 FQNEAQ. The CDR3 DNA reads as TGTGCCAGCAGCCCAAGACAGGGCCTAGAAGCTTTCTTT. Translating it yields CASSPRQGLEAFF.

The chain employs TRBV14 and TRBJ2-2, with D maybe TRBD2 (6 bases). From germline, CDR1 is SGHDN and CDR2 FVKESK. V was cut by 4 bases and J by 0 bases, with 9 bases left in between. This CDR3 spans 15 amino acids. CDR3 protein: CASSLGGTNTGELFF. CDR3 DNA sequence: TGTGCCAGCAGCCTTGGGGGGACGAACACCGGGGAGCTGTTTTTT.

J is TRBJ1-2 and V is TRBV7-2, with 8 bases lining up with TRBD1. V lost 0 bases and J lost 4; bases outside the gene matches: 4. There are 15 residues in the CDR3. The germline CDR1 and CDR2 sequences are SGHTA and FQGNSA. In DNA, the CDR3 is TGTGCCAGCAGCTTAGCGCAGGGGGCCGGCTATGGCTACACCTTC. Its translation is CASSLAQGAGYGYTF.